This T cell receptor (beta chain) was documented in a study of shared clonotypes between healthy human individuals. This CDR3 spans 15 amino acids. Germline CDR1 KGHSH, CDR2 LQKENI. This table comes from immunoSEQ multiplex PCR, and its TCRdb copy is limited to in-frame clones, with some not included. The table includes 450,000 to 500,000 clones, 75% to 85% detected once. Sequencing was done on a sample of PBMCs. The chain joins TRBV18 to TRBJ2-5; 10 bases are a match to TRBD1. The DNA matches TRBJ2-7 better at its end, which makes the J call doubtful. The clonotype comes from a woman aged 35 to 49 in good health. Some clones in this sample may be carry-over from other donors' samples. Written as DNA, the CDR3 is TGTGCCAGCTTACCGGGACAGGGGATTACCTACGAGCAGTACTTC. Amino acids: CASLPGQGITYEQYF.